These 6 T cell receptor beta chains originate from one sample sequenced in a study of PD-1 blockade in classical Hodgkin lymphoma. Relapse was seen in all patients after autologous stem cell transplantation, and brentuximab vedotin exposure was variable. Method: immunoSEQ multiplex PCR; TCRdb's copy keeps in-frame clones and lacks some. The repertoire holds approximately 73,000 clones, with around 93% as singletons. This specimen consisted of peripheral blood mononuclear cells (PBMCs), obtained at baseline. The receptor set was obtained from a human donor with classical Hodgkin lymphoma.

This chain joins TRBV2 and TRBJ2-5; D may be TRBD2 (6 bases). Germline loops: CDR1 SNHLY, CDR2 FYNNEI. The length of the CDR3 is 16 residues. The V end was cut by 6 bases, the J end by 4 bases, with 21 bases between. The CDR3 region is CASSPPRGEISETQYF. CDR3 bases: TGTGCCAGCAGCCCCCCCCGCGGGGAAATCTCAGAGACCCAGTACTTC.

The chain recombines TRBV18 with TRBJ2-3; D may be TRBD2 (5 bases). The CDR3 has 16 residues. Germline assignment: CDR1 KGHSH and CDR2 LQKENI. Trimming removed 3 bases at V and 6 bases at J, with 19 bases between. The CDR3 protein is CASSPRRTHRFDTQYF. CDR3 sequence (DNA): TGTGCCAGCTCACCTAGGAGGACCCACAGATTCGATACGCAGTATTTT.

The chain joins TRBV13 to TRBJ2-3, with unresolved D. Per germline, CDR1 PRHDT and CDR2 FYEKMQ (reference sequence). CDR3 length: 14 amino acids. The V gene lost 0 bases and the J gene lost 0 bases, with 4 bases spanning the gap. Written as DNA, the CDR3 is TGTGCCAGCAGCTTAGGACGGAGCACAGATACGCAGTATTTT. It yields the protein CASSLGRSTDTQYF.

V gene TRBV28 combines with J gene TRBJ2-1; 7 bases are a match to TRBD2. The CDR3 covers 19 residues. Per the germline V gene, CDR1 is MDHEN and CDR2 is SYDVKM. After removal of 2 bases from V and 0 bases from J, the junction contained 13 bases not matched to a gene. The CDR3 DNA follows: TGTGCCAGCAGTTTACTTTGGCTAGCGGTCCATAGCTCCTACAATGAGCAGTTCTTC. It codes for CASSLLWLAVHSSYNEQFF.

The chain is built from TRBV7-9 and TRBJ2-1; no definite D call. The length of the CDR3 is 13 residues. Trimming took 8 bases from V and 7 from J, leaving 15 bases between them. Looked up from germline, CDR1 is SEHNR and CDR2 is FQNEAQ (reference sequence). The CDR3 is CASGNPVGNEQFF. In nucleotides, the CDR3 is TGTGCCAGCGGCAACCCGGTTGGTAATGAGCAGTTCTTC.

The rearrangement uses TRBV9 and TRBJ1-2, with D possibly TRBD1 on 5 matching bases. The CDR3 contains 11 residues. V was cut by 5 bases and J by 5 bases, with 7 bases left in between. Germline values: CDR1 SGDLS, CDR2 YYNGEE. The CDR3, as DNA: TGTGCCAGCAGGGGACTTTATGGCTACACCTTC. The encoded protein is CASRGLYGYTF.